Below, one TCR beta chain is given with its context. The antigen is not known. TCRdb called the 5' RACE reads again in MiXCR, with one record for every CDR3 protein. The table has about 460,000 distinct CDR3 sequences, 14% seen once. This sample is drawn from a study of identical twins. General study findings and limits: In cord blood, abundant beta clonotypes had fewer insertions; memory showed no trend. Findings came from cross-sectional statistics, without long-term follow-up of donors.

The CDR3 has 15 residues. The germline gives CDR1 SGHTA, CDR2 FQGNSA. Trimming removed 3 bases from V and 5 bases from J, with 15 bases in between. This same sample was also part of a study on yellow fever vaccine responses in identical twins.

This receptor was identified in a woman aged 18 to 35 in good health. The sequenced sample consisted of CD4+ T cells sorted from blood. The rearrangement uses TRBV7-2 and TRBJ2-3; no clear D. CDR3 protein: CASSFGAQGRDTQYF. The CDR3 DNA reads as TGTGCCAGCAGCTTTGGCGCCCAAGGAAGAGATACGCAGTATTTT.